This TCR beta chain was recorded in a study of OX40 agonist ivuxolimab in advanced cancers. The V and J ends lost 6 bases and 0 bases respectively, with 15 bases between them. The CDR3 spans 16 residues. Germline V gives CDR1 KGHSH, CDR2 LQKENI. Points on this clone: Antigen specificity is unknown.

Study results and limitations: Also showing low normalized T-cell clonal expansion were some of the nonresponders.

The repertoire was sequenced with immunoSEQ multiplex PCR; TCRdb's copy has only in-frame clones and lacks some. This sample has about 82,000 clones, with roughly 85% found just once. The chain recombines TRBV18 with TRBJ1-3; D may be TRBD1 (5 bases). This TCR was sampled from an adult with an advanced solid tumor such as melanoma, head and neck, liver or kidney cancer. This material consisted of CD4+ or CD8+ T cells sorted from blood, taken in a trial of the OX40 agonist ivuxolimab. The CDR3 bases are TGTGCCAGCTCTCGCTCGACAGCCAGCTCTGGAAACACCATATATTTT. Protein product: CASSRSTASSGNTIYF. Full variable domain (missing parts from reference TRBV18 and TRBJ1-3): NAGVMQNPRHLVRRRGQEARLRCSPMKGHSHVYWYRQLPEEGLKFMVYLQKENIIDESGMPKERFSAEFPKEGPSILRIQQVVRGDSAAYFCASSRSTASSGNTIYFGEGSWLTVV.